Only a few counts were recorded for the clone carrying this TCR beta chain. What it binds is unknown. Trimming took 4 bases from V and 3 from J; bases not matched to a gene: 6. The germline CDR1 and CDR2 sequences are MNHEY and SMNVEV (reference sequence). The CDR3 is 15 amino acids. The source of the sample is a study of blood T cells in healthy people across ages. Whole-study findings and limits: PBMCs left unsorted prevented a conclusive naive versus antigen-experienced comparison. Naive CD4+ cells and diversity were both higher in long-lived donors than in aged donors.

A second PCR of about 6 to 11 cycles used a sample-barcoded 5' primer and a J-beta primer mix. TCRdb redid the calling of the 5' RACE reads with MiXCR, one entry per CDR3 protein. Here the sample spans about 1 million distinct CDR3 sequences, roughly 45% being singletons. This TCR was sampled from a woman aged 55-70 years in good health. The chain uses TRBV27 and TRBJ1-1; 9 bases line up with TRBD1. The sample consisted of blood. For the CDR3, the DNA is TGTGCCAGCAGTTGGAACAGGGGGCGGGACACTGAAGCTTTCTTT. Translated: CASSWNRGRDTEAFF.